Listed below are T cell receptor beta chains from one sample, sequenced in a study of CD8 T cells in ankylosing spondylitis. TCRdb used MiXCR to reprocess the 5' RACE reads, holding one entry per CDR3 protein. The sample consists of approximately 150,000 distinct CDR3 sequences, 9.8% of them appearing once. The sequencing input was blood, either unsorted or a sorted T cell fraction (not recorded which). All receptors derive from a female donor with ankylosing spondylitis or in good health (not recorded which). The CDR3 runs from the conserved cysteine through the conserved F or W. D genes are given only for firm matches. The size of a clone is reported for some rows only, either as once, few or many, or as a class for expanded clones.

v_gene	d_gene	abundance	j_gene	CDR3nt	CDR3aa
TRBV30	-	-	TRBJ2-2	TGTGCTCAGTCGAACACCGGGGAGCTGTTTTTT	CAQSNTGELFF
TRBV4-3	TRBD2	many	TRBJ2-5	TGCGCCAGCAGCCAAGACCTCCTAGCGGGAGTATGGGAGACCCAGTACTTC	CASSQDLLAGVWETQYF
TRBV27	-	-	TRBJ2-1	TGTGCCAGCAGTTTAAACAGGGCCCACCCGGGCTCCTACAATGAGCAGTTCTTC	CASSLNRAHPGSYNEQFF
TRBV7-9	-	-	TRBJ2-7	TGTGCCAGCTTGGGGGGGCCCGACGAGCAGTACTTC	CASLGGPDEQYF
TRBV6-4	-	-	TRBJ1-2	TGTGCCAGCAGTGACCATAACTCGGGAGGCTACACCTTC	CASSDHNSGGYTF
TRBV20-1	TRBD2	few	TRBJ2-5	TGCAGTGCTAGATCTATATACCGACTAGCGGGAGGGCCGGAGACCCAGTACTTC	CSARSIYRLAGGPETQYF
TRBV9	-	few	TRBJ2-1	TGTGCCAGCAGCCCAGAGAGTAGGGTTTGGTCCAATGAGCAGTTCTTC	CASSPESRVWSNEQFF
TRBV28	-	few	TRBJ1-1	TGTGCCAGCAGCTCCGGGTCGCCCGGGGGTGAAGCTTTCTTT	CASSSGSPGGEAFF
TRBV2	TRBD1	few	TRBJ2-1	TGTGCCAGCAGTGAAGGCCACAGGGGGGTGATCTCCAAAGGGCAGTTCTTC	CASSEGHRGVISKGQFF
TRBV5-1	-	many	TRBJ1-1	TGCGCCAGCAGTATTGGTGGTGCTGAAGCTTTCTTT	CASSIGGAEAFF
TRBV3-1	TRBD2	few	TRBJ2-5	TGTGCCAGCAGCCAAGTTGTTAGCGGGATTGAGACCCAGTACTTC	CASSQVVSGIETQYF
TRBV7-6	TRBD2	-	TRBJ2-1	TGTGCCAGCAGCCGGGGACTAGCGGACTCAAGCTCCTACAATGAGCAGTTCTTC	CASSRGLADSSSYNEQFF
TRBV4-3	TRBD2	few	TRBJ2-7	TGCGCCAGCAGCCAAGATGTGGGAGGGCCCTACGAGCAGTACTTC	CASSQDVGGPYEQYF
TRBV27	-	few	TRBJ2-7	TGTGCCAGCGGATACCGGACTACCTACGAGCAGTACTTC	CASGYRTTYEQYF
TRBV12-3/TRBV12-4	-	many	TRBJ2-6	TGTGCCAGCAGTTTAGCGCCCGGGGCCAACGTCCTGACTTTC	CASSLAPGANVLTF
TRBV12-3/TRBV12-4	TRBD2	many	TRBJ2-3	TGTGCCAGCAGTCTTAGCGGGAGCACAGATACGCAGTATTTT	CASSLSGSTDTQYF
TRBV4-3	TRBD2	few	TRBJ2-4	TGCGCCAGCAGCCAAGATTTGATGAGCGGGAGGGTGGGGTACATTCAGTACTTC	CASSQDLMSGRVGYIQYF
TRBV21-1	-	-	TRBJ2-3	TGTGCCTCAGGGCCTACTAGCGGGAGAGATACGCAGTATTTT	CASGPTSGRDTQYF
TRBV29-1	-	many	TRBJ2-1	TGCAGCGTCCGATCTCTAGTTATTAATGAGCAGTTCTTC	CSVRSLVINEQFF
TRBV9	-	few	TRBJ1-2	TGTGCCAGCAGCGTAGCCACGGATGGCTACACCTTC	CASSVATDGYTF
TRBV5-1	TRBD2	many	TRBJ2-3	TGCGCCAGCAGATCTCTTAGCGGGAGAGGAGCAGATACGCAGTATTTT	CASRSLSGRGADTQYF
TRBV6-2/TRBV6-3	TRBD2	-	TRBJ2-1	TGTGCCAGCGGGACTAGCGGGAGTATCAATGAGCAGTTCTTC	CASGTSGSINEQFF
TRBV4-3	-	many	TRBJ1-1	TGCGCCAGCAGCCCGGGCCCGGGGACTGAAGCTTTCTTT	CASSPGPGTEAFF
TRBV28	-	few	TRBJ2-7	TGTGCCAGCAGCCAATTGGGAGCGAGCTACGAGCAGTACTTC	CASSQLGASYEQYF
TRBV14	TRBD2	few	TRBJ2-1	TGTGCCAGCAGCCGCGGACTAGCGGGGGTCTACAATGAGCAGTTCTTC	CASSRGLAGVYNEQFF
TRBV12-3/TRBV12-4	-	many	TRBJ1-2	TGTGCCAGCAGTTGGACCATCACCGACTATGGCTACACCTTC	CASSWTITDYGYTF
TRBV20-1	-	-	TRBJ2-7	TGCAGTGCTAGAGGGACTATCTCCTACGAGCAGTACTTC	CSARGTISYEQYF
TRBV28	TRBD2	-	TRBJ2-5	TGTGCCAGCAGTTCCCCACTAGCGTGGGACCAAGAGACCCAGTACTTC	CASSSPLAWDQETQYF
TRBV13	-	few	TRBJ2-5	TGTGCCAGCAGCTTCGGAGAGGAGACCCAGTACTTC	CASSFGEETQYF
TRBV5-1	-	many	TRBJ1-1	TGCGCCAGCAGCTCGGGCCGTAGGATCACTGAAGCTTTCTTT	CASSSGRRITEAFF
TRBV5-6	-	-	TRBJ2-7	TGTGCCAGCGGCAAATACGAGCAGTACTTC	CASGKYEQYF
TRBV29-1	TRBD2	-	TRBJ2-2	TGCAGCGTTGTCTCTAGCGGGATGGCCGGGGAGCTGTTTTTT	CSVVSSGMAGELFF
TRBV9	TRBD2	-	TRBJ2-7	TGTGCCAGCAGCGTAGAGGGACTAGCGTCATACGAGCAGTACTTC	CASSVEGLASYEQYF
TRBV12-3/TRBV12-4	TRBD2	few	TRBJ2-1	TGTGCCAGCTGTAGAGCGGGAGTGGGGGACAATGAGCAGTTCTTC	CASCRAGVGDNEQFF
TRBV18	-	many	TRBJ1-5	TGTGCCAGCTCACTCCTGGACGGGTACGATCAGCCCCAGCATTTT	CASSLLDGYDQPQHF
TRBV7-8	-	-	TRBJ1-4	TGTGCCAGCCGGGGGGCCCTTGCAACTAATGAAAAACTGTTTTTT	CASRGALATNEKLFF
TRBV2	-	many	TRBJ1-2	TGTGCCAGCAGTGAATGGGGTAATGGCTACACCTTC	CASSEWGNGYTF
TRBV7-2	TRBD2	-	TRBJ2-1	TGTGCCAGCAGCGCCGGACTAGCGGGGGTCAATGAGCAGTTCTTC	CASSAGLAGVNEQFF
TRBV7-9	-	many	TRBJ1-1	TGTGCCAGCAGCTTGGGGAGATCCCCGAGGCTGAACACTGAAGCTTTCTTT	CASSLGRSPRLNTEAFF
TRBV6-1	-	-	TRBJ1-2	TGTGCCAGCACCGAACGTGAGGGGTTCGGCTACACCTTC	CASTEREGFGYTF
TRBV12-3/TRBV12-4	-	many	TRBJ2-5	TGTGCCAGCAGTTTTGATGGGGGAGAGACCCAGTACTTC	CASSFDGGETQYF
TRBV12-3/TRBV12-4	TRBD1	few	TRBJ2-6	TGTGCCAGCACCGGGACAGAATACTCTGGGGCCAACGTCCTGACTTTC	CASTGTEYSGANVLTF